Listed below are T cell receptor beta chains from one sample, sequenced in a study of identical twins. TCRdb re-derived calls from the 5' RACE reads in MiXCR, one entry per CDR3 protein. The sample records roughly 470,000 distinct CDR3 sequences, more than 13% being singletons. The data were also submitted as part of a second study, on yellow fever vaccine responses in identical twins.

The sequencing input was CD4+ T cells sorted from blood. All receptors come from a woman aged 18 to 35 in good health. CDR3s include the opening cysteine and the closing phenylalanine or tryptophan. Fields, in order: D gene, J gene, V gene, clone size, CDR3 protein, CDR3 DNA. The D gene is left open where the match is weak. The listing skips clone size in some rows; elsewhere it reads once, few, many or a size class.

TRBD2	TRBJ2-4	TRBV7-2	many	CASSSSGGLAKNIQYF	TGTGCCAGCAGCTCCAGCGGGGGTCTAGCCAAAAACATTCAGTACTTC
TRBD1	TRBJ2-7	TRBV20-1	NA	CSARGQGVYEQYF	TGCAGTGCTAGGGGACAGGGAGTGTACGAGCAGTACTTC
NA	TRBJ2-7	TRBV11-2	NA	CASSLVVGGSYEQYF	TGTGCCAGCAGCTTAGTCGTGGGTGGATCCTACGAGCAGTACTTC
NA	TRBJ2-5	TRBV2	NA	CASSRQLTQETQYF	TGTGCCAGCAGTAGACAGCTTACTCAAGAGACCCAGTACTTC
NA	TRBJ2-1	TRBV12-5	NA	CASGLSTGEQFF	TGTGCTAGTGGTTTGTCCACAGGGGAGCAGTTCTTC
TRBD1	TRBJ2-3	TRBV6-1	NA	CASIQRTGFSDTQYF	TGTGCCAGCATTCAAAGGACAGGGTTTTCGGATACGCAGTATTTT
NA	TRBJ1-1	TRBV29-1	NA	CSGVFTEAFF	TGCAGCGGGGTCTTCACTGAAGCTTTCTTT
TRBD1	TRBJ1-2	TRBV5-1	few	CASSYPDRFDYGYTF	TGCGCCAGCAGCTACCCGGACAGGTTTGACTATGGCTACACCTTC
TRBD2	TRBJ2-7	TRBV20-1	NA	CSARWGGSSYEQYF	TGCAGTGCTAGATGGGGCGGGAGCAGCTACGAGCAGTACTTC
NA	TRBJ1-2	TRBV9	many	CASSVGGGSSGYTF	TGTGCCAGCAGCGTAGGCGGCGGTAGTAGTGGCTACACCTTC
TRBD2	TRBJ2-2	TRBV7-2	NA	CASSLGTSGSTGELFF	TGTGCCAGCAGCTTAGGGACTAGCGGGAGCACCGGGGAGCTGTTTTTT
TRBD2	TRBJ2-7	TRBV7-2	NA	CASSLARDYVEQYF	TGTGCCAGCAGCTTAGCCAGGGACTACGTCGAGCAGTACTTC
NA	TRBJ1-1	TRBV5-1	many	CASSFNMNTEAFF	TGCGCCAGCAGCTTTAATATGAACACTGAAGCTTTCTTT
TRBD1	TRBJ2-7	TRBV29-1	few	CSVDIQGNYEQYF	TGCAGCGTTGATATACAGGGGAACTACGAGCAGTACTTC
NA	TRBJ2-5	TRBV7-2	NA	CASSGGGAQETQYF	TGTGCCAGCAGTGGAGGGGGGGCCCAAGAGACCCAGTACTTC
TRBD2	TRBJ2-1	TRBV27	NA	CASSFELAWFF	TGTGCCAGCAGTTTTGAACTAGCGTGGTTCTTC
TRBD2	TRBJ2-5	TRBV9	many	CASSAQRPGLAGGETQYF	TGTGCCAGCAGCGCACAAAGGCCCGGACTAGCGGGTGGAGAGACCCAGTACTTC
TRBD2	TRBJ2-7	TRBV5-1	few	CASSPELAGLSYEQYF	TGCGCCAGCAGCCCGGAGCTAGCGGGGTTATCCTACGAGCAGTACTTC
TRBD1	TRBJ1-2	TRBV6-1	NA	CASSEDAGGFGYTF	TGTGCCAGCAGTGAAGACGCAGGGGGTTTTGGCTACACCTTC
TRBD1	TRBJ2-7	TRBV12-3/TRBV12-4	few	CASGMYRGVNEQYF	TGTGCCAGCGGAATGTACAGGGGAGTCAACGAGCAGTACTTC
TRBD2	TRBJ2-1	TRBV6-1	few	CASSNSGRGFDEQFF	TGTGCCAGCAGCAATAGCGGGAGAGGGTTCGATGAGCAGTTCTTC
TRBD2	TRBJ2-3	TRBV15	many	CATSRDLAEGADTQYF	TGTGCCACCAGCAGAGACCTAGCGGAGGGCGCAGATACGCAGTATTTT
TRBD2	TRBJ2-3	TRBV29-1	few	CSVRTSGGTDTQYF	TGCAGCGTTCGAACTAGCGGGGGCACAGATACGCAGTATTTT
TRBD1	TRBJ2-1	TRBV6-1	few	CASARGLAMNNEQFF	TGTGCCAGCGCCAGGGGGCTAGCGATGAACAATGAGCAGTTCTTC
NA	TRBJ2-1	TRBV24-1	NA	CATSEDGPSSYNEQFF	TGTGCCACCAGTGAGGACGGCCCTAGCTCCTACAATGAGCAGTTCTTC
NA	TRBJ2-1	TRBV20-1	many	CSGGGGNTYNEQFF	TGCAGTGGGGGTGGGGGGAATACCTACAATGAGCAGTTCTTC
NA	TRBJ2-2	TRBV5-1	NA	CASSLLDRNTGELFF	TGCGCCAGCAGCTTGCTGGACAGGAACACCGGGGAGCTGTTTTTT
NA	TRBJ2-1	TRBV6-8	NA	CASSRATGLPSMIQFF	TGTGCCAGCAGCCGGGCAACGGGACTTCCCTCGATGATCCAGTTCTTC
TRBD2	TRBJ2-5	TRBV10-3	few	CAIRSGTSGSETQYF	TGTGCCATCAGATCCGGGACTAGCGGGAGTGAGACCCAGTACTTC
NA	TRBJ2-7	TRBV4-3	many	CASSQRFGLPYEQYF	TGCGCCAGCAGCCAAAGGTTTGGTCTCCCCTACGAGCAGTACTTC
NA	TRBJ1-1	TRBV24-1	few	CATSDFENTEAFF	TGTGCCACCAGTGACTTTGAGAACACTGAAGCTTTCTTT
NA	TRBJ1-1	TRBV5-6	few	CASTPGKGTEAFF	TGTGCCAGCACCCCCGGCAAGGGCACTGAAGCTTTCTTT
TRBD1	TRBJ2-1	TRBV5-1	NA	CASSQQGALLNEEFF	TGCGCCAGCAGTCAACAGGGGGCCCTCCTCAATGAGGAGTTCTTC
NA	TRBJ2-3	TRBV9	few	CASSVEGSLVSTDTQYF	TGTGCCAGCAGCGTAGAGGGTTCGTTGGTCTCCACAGATACGCAGTATTTT
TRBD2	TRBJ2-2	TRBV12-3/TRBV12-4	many	CASSFWRGDPNTGELFF	TGTGCCAGCAGTTTCTGGCGGGGGGACCCCAACACCGGGGAGCTGTTTTTT
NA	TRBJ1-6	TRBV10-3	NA	CAINPLVNSPLHF	TGTGCCATCAACCCCTTGGTAAATTCACCCCTCCACTTT
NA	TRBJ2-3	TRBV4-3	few	CASSQDRQDTQYF	TGCGCCAGCAGCCAAGATCGGCAAGATACGCAGTATTTT
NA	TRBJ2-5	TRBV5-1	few	CASSLPPAETQYF	TGCGCCAGCAGCTTGCCCCCGGCCGAGACCCAGTACTTC
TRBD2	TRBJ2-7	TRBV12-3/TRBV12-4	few	CASSTSRGSYEQYF	TGTGCCAGCAGCACGTCGCGGGGGTCCTACGAGCAGTACTTC
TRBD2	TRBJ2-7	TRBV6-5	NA	CASSYQASGTIYEQYF	TGTGCCAGCAGTTACCAGGCCTCCGGGACTATTTACGAGCAGTACTTC
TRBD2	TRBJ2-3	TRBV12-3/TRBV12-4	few	CASSSGGTGDTQYF	TGTGCCAGTTCTAGCGGGGGGACAGGGGATACGCAGTATTTT
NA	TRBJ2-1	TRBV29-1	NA	CSVEGAASYNEQFF	TGCAGCGTTGAAGGGGCTGCCTCCTACAATGAGCAGTTCTTC
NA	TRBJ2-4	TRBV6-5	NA	CASSYVGIQYF	TGTGCCAGCAGTTACGTAGGCATTCAGTACTTC
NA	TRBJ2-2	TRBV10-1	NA	CASSRRLAGELFF	TGCGCCAGCAGTAGGCGACTAGCCGGGGAGCTGTTTTTT
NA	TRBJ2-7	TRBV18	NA	CARAAAPVGRHEQYF	TGTGCCAGAGCCGCGGCCCCAGTCGGGCGACACGAGCAGTACTTC
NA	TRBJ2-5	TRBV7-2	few	CASSTPGEETQYF	TGTGCCAGCAGTACCCCAGGGGAAGAGACCCAGTACTTC
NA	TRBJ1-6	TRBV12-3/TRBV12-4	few	CASSLLIRDPLHF	TGTGCCAGCAGTTTGTTAATAAGGGATCCCCTCCACTTT
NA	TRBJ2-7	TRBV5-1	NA	CASSTGQYEQYF	TGCGCCAGCAGCACAGGGCAGTACGAGCAGTACTTC
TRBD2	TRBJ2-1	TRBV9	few	CASSVGPSGSSEQFF	TGTGCCAGCAGCGTAGGTCCTAGCGGGAGTTCTGAGCAGTTCTTC
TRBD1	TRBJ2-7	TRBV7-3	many	CASSPNRDSPYEQYF	TGTGCCAGCAGCCCCAACCGGGACAGCCCCTACGAGCAGTACTTC